This is a list of T cell receptor beta chains from one sample in a study of response to subunit inactivated influenza vaccine. Each CDR3 protein is one row after TCRdb ran MiXCR on the RT-PCR reads. The table records about 570,000 distinct CDR3 sequences, approximately 11% of them present only once. The same specimen was also included in a second study, on T cells expressing NK-cell markers.

Specimen: PBMCs from blood, collected on the day of vaccination. Receptors originate from a man aged 50 to 59 who received an inactivated influenza vaccine. CDR3s include the opening cysteine and the closing phenylalanine or tryptophan.

TRBV27,TRBJ2-7,CASSLRENYEQYF
TRBV2,TRBJ2-5,CASSITGGTETQYF
TRBV29-1,TRBJ2-5,CSVAGDARETQYF
TRBV12-3/TRBV12-4,TRBJ2-1,CASTRGLGSSYNEQFF
TRBV3-1,TRBJ2-7,CASSQVWYEQYF
TRBV5-6,TRBJ2-2,CASSRSYSSNTGELFF
TRBV29-1,TRBJ2-1,CSVEKGLAGVNNEQFF
TRBV12-3/TRBV12-4,TRBJ2-1,CASSSSGVVGNEQFF
TRBV27,TRBJ2-7,CASSTTRQPPYEQYF
TRBV9,TRBJ1-1,CASSVLGTMNTEAFF
TRBV11-2,TRBJ2-2,CASSLVFIGHSNTGELFF
TRBV15,TRBJ2-2,CATSREKGNTGELFF
TRBV28,TRBJ2-1,CASSVSRNEQFF
TRBV4-2,TRBJ2-5,CASSQEGTGAGETQYF
TRBV27,TRBJ1-1,CASSLKRGATEAFF
TRBV29-1,TRBJ2-3,CSALGGTLLDTQYF
TRBV5-5,TRBJ2-3,CASRNWLGDTQYF
TRBV18,TRBJ2-5,CASSPSTGDAETQYF
TRBV5-8,TRBJ1-4,CASSFIGEKLFF
TRBV6-5,TRBJ1-1,CASSWTKLNTEAFF
TRBV4-3,TRBJ2-7,CASSQDLPRGGASEQYF
TRBV27,TRBJ2-7,CASKDKTNSYEQYF
TRBV7-2,TRBJ2-1,CASSPSVRGMGYEQFF
TRBV14,TRBJ2-7,CASSQTVGPLSYEQYF
TRBV6-1,TRBJ2-2,CASRGTGEKTGELFF
TRBV27,TRBJ2-5,CASSFTTWDGRQETQYF
TRBV20-1,TRBJ2-7,CSAHRGGFQYF
TRBV7-2,TRBJ2-7,CASSLYSGGNEQYF
TRBV28,TRBJ1-4,CASSLEQGPNEKLFF
TRBV29-1,TRBJ1-2,CSLSPGVGDGYTF
TRBV11-1,TRBJ2-3,CASSPPNLRTSGGRDTQYF
TRBV5-1,TRBJ2-1,CASSLLAGGPKENEQFF
TRBV7-8,TRBJ2-7,CASSREPEGSYEQYF
TRBV25-1,TRBJ2-5,CASSEWEKYQETQYF
TRBV7-2,TRBJ2-7,CASSLLSGGGGSYEQYF
TRBV3-1,TRBJ1-1,CASSLTEKDRFF
TRBV10-3,TRBJ1-1,CASGASNEAFF
TRBV7-9,TRBJ2-5,CASSIRGRNQETQYF
TRBV20-1,TRBJ1-2,CSADWPNYGYTF
TRBV7-9,TRBJ2-4,CASSPDRENIQYF
TRBV12-3/TRBV12-4,TRBJ2-2,CASRPGDVGGELFF
TRBV12-3/TRBV12-4,TRBJ2-1,CASSFAGTGWAEQFF
TRBV7-2,TRBJ2-1,CAAGLTGNGEQFF
TRBV7-2,TRBJ2-1,CASSPTRREQFF
TRBV2,TRBJ1-2,CASTSRGNGYTF
TRBV28,TRBJ1-6,CASNGGQVDSPLHF
TRBV6-2/TRBV6-3,TRBJ2-1,CASSYSDRGQRNEQFF
TRBV28,TRBJ2-1,CASSPFGGSYNEQFF
TRBV4-2,TRBJ2-7,CASSQDNLLGTSSYEQYF
TRBV9,TRBJ2-5,CASSVVGGPYQETQYF
TRBV12-3/TRBV12-4,TRBJ1-2,CASSYRDRLKGYTF
TRBV24-1,TRBJ1-2,CATSDLRQNGYTF
TRBV9,TRBJ1-2,CASSVEAGSYYGYTF
TRBV7-2,TRBJ2-1,CASTTFNEQFF